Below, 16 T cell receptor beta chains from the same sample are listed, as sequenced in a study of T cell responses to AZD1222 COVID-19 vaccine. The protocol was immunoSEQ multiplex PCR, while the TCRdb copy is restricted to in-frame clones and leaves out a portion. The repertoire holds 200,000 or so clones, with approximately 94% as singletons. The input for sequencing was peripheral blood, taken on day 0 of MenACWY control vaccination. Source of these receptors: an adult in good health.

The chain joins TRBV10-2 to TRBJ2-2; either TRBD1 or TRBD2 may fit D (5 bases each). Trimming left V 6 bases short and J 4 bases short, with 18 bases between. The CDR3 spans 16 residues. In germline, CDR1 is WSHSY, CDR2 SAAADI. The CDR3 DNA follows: TGCGCCAGCAGGGGAGACAGCCTGAAAATCACCGGGGAGCTGTTTTTT. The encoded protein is CASRGDSLKITGELFF.

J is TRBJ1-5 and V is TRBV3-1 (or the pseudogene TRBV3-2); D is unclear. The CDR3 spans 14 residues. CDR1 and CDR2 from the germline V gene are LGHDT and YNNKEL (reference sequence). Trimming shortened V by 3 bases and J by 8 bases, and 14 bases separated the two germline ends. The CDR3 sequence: CASSHGPAGKPQHF. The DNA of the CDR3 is TGTGCCAGCAGCCACGGGCCCGCCGGTAAGCCCCAGCATTTT.

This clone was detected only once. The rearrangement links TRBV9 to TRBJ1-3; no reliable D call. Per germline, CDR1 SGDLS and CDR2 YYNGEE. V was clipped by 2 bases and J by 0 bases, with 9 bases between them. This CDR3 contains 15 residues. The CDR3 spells CASSVTTDSGNTIYF. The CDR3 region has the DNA TGTGCCAGCAGCGTGACAACCGACTCTGGAAACACCATATATTTT.

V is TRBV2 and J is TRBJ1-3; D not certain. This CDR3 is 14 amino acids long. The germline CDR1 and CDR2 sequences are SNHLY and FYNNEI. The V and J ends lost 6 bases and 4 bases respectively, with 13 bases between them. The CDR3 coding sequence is TGTGCCAGCAGCGCAGATGTGGCGGGAAACACCATATATTTT. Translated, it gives CASSADVAGNTIYF.

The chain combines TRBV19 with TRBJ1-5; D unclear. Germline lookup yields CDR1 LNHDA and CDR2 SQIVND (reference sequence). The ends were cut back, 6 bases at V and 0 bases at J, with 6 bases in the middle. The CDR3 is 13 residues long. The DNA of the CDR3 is TGTGCCAGTAGGGCATATAGCAATCAGCCCCAGCATTTT. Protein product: CASRAYSNQPQHF. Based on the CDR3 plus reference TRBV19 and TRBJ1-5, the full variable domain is DGGITQSPKYLFRKEGQNVTLSCEQNLNHDAMYWYRQDPGQGLRLIYYSQIVNDFQKGDIAEGYSVSREKKESFPLTVTSAQKNPTAFYLCASRAYSNQPQHFGDGTRLSIL.

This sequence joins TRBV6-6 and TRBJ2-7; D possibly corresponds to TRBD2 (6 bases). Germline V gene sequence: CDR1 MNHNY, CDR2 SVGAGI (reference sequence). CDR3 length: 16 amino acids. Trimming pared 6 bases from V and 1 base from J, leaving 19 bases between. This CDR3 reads CASSPSLGGESYEQYF. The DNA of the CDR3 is TGTGCCAGCAGCCCATCCTTGGGGGGTGAATCCTACGAGCAGTACTTC.

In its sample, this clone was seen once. The CDR3 DNA sequence: TGTGCCAGCAGCCAACGGACAGGGGGTTCTGGAAACACCATATATTTT. Its translation: CASSQRTGGSGNTIYF. The chain combines TRBV7-2 with TRBJ1-3; 10 bases match TRBD1. Germline CDR1 is SGHTA and CDR2 is FQGNSA. V gave up 5 bases and J gave up 1 base; unmatched junction bases: 5. This CDR3 region has 16 residues.

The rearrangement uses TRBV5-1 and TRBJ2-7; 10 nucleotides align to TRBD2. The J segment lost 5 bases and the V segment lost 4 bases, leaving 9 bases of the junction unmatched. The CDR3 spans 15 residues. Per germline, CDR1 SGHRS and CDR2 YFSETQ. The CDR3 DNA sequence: TGCGCCAGCAGCCCCTCTGGTAGCGGGGGGCACGAGCAGTACTTC. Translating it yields CASSPSGSGGHEQYF.

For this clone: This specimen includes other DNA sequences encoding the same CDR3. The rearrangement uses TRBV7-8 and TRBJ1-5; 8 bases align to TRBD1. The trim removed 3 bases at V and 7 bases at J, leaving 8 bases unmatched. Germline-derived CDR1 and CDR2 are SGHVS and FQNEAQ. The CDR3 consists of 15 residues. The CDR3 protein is CASSLGGTGGQPQHF. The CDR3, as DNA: TGTGCCAGCAGCTTGGGAGGTACAGGGGGACAGCCCCAGCATTTT.

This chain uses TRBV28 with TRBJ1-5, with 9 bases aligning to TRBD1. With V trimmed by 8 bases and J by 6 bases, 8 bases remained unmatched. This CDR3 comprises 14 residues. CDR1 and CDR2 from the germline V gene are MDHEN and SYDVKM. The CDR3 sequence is CASGSGTGFQPQHF. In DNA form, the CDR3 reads TGTGCCAGCGGGTCCGGGACAGGGTTTCAGCCCCAGCATTTT.

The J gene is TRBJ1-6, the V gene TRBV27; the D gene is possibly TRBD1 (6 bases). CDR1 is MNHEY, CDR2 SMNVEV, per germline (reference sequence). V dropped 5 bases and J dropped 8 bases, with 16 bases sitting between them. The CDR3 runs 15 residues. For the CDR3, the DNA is TGTGCCAGCAGTCAAGCAAGGGGGGCTCATTCACCCCTCCACTTT. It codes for CASSQARGAHSPLHF.

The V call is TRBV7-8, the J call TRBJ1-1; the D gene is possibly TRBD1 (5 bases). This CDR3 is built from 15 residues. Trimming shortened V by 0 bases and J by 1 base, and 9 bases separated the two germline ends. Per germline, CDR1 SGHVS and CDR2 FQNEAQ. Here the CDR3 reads CASSLAQGRNTEAFF. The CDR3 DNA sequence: TGTGCCAGCAGCTTAGCGCAGGGAAGGAACACTGAAGCTTTCTTT.

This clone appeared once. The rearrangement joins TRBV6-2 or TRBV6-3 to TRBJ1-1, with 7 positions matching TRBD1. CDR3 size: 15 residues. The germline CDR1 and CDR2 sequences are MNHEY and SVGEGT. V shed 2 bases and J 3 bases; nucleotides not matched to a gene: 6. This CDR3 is CASSYEGGAYTEAFF. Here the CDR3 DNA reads TGTGCCAGCAGTTACGAAGGGGGCGCTTACACTGAAGCTTTCTTT.

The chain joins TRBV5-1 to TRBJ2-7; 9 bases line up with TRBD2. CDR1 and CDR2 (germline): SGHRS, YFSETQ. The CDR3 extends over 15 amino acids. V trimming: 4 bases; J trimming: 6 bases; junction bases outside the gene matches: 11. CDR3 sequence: CASSPPGLARSEQYF. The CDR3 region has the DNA TGCGCCAGCAGCCCACCGGGACTAGCTAGGTCCGAGCAGTACTTC.

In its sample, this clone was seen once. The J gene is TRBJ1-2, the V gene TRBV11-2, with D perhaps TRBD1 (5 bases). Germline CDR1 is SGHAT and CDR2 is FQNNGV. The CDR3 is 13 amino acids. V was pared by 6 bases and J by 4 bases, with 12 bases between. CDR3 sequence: CASSQGGVYGYTF. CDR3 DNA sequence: TGTGCCAGCAGTCAGGGAGGGGTCTATGGCTACACCTTC.

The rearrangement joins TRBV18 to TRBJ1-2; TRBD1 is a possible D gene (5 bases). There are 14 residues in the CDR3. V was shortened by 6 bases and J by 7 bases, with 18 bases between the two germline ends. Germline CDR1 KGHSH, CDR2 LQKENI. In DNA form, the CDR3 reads TGTGCCAGCTCCCCTAGTGGCGGGGGAGTTGGCTACACCTTC. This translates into CASSPSGGGVGYTF.